The next 17 T cell receptor beta chains were all read from a single sample in a study of CD8 T cells in Susac syndrome. Random hexamers were used to reverse transcribe the RNA input (0.5 to 1 ug). MiXCR was run by TCRdb on the immunoSEQ multiplex PCR reads, yielding one entry per CDR3 protein. Here the sample spans about 200,000 distinct CDR3 sequences, roughly 90% being singletons. Sequencing used CD4+ T cells from PBMCs. The receptors originated from a human donor with Susac syndrome.

V is TRBV19 and J is TRBJ1-1; the D is unclear. There are 15 residues in the CDR3. The germline V gene encodes CDR1 LNHDA and CDR2 SQIVND (reference sequence). Trimming cost V 5 bases and J 4 bases, with 17 bases left between them. The CDR3 DNA reads TGTGCCAGTAGTCCCGCCGGACCCCCGGGCACTGAAGCTTTCTTT. Its protein product is CASSPAGPPGTEAFF.

The chain employs TRBV6-4 and TRBJ2-3; 8 bases line up with TRBD1. Per the germline V gene, CDR1 is MRHNA and CDR2 is SNTAGT. Losses at the gene ends were 8 bases for V and 0 bases for J; bases not matched to a gene: 7. The CDR3 length is 15 residues. This CDR3 reads CASGLGQASTDTQYF. For the CDR3, the DNA is TGTGCCAGCGGATTGGGACAGGCTAGCACAGATACGCAGTATTTT.

The chain recombines TRBV20-1 with TRBJ2-3; D is possibly TRBD2 (5 bases). V was trimmed by 3 bases and J by 1 base, leaving 5 bases between them. CDR3 size: 12 residues. The germline gives CDR1 DFQATT, CDR2 SNEGSKA (reference sequence). The chain's CDR3 is CSASGGTDTQYF. DNA for the CDR3: TGCAGTGCTAGCGGGGGCACAGATACGCAGTATTTT.

The gene calls are TRBV7-6 and TRBJ2-3; TRBD2 matches 15 bases. V shed 4 bases and J 5 bases; nucleotides not matched to a gene: 4. This CDR3 spans 16 amino acids. Germline V gene data show CDR1 as SGHVS and CDR2 as FNYEAQ. The CDR3 coding sequence is TGTGCCAGCAGCTGGACTAGCGGGGGGGCGTTAGATACGCAGTATTTT. Amino acids: CASSWTSGGALDTQYF.

The gene calls are TRBV20-1 and TRBJ2-1; D may be TRBD1 (5 bases). Trimming shortened V by 3 bases and J by 3 bases, and 12 bases separated the two germline ends. Germline V gene data show CDR1 as DFQATT and CDR2 as SNEGSKA (reference sequence). The CDR3 length is 14 residues. CDR3 sequence (DNA): TGCAGTGCTAGTGGCAAAGGGGTCTACAATGAGCAGTTCTTC. Its translation is CSASGKGVYNEQFF.

This clonotype was seen only once. CDR3 bases: TGTGCCAGCAGTTTTGAAGCGGGGGTCTACAATGAGCAGTTCTTC. Translating gives CASSFEAGVYNEQFF. The chain is built from TRBV6-6 and TRBJ2-1, with TRBD2 matching over 8 bases. V gave up 4 bases and J gave up 3 bases; unmatched junction bases: 5. Germline CDR1 reads MNHNY; CDR2 reads SVGAGI (reference sequence). The CDR3 loop spans 15 amino acids.

The rearrangement links TRBV4-1 to TRBJ2-2, with D possibly being TRBD1 (5 bases). The CDR3 is 16 residues long. Deletions cut 1 base from V and 2 bases from J, with 11 bases between. The germline gives CDR1 MGHRA, CDR2 YSYEKL. The CDR3 sequence is CASSQAVQGNTGELFF. DNA for the CDR3: TGCGCCAGCAGCCAAGCCGTGCAGGGTAACACCGGGGAGCTGTTTTTT.

V is TRBV20-1 and J is TRBJ2-7; no reliable D call. CDR1 and CDR2 from the germline V gene are DFQATT and SNEGSKA (reference sequence). The CDR3 sequence is 12 residues long. Trimming pared 3 bases from V and 0 bases from J, leaving 6 bases between. As DNA, the CDR3 is TGCAGTGCTAGCAGCGCCTCCTACGAGCAGTACTTC. Translated, it gives CSASSASYEQYF.

The chain joins TRBV28 to TRBJ2-1; D gene uncertain. This CDR3 has 13 amino acids. Germline CDR1 reads MDHEN; CDR2 reads SYDVKM. The ends were cut back, 6 bases at V and 10 bases at J, with 16 bases in the middle. The CDR3 DNA reads as TGTGCCAGCAGCCCCCCCGATATTAACGAGCAGTTCTTC. As protein: CASSPPDINEQFF.

This sequence joins TRBV6-2 or TRBV6-3 and TRBJ1-5; D is possibly TRBD1 (5 bases). The CDR3 consists of 14 residues. Germline V gene data show CDR1 as MNHEY and CDR2 as SVGEGT. V was trimmed by 4 bases and J by 4 bases, leaving 11 bases between them. CDR3: CASSLQTGNQPQHF. The CDR3 DNA sequence: TGTGCCAGCAGTTTGCAAACAGGAAATCAGCCCCAGCATTTT.

The V call is TRBV13, the J call TRBJ1-1; D remains unclear. The CDR3 consists of 14 residues. Trimming took off 2 bases at V and 1 base at J, with 8 bases between the two ends. Per the germline V gene, CDR1 is PRHDT and CDR2 is FYEKMQ (reference sequence). The CDR3 reads CASSLYRKNTEAFF. The DNA of the CDR3 is TGTGCCAGCAGCTTATACCGTAAGAACACTGAAGCTTTCTTT.

This chain links TRBV11-2 with TRBJ2-7; 9 bases map to TRBD1. Germline CDR1 SGHAT, CDR2 FQNNGV. V trimming: 1 base; J trimming: 3 bases; junction bases outside the gene matches: 4. The CDR3 runs 15 residues. CDR3: CASSLGRDRVYEQYF. In DNA form, the CDR3 reads TGTGCCAGCAGCTTAGGACGGGACAGGGTCTACGAGCAGTACTTC.

V gene TRBV7-2 combines with J gene TRBJ1-2, with TRBD1 as a possible D gene (6 bases). The germline CDR1 and CDR2 sequences are SGHTA and FQGNSA. The V gene lost 3 bases and the J gene lost 5 bases, with 19 bases spanning the gap. CDR3 length: 16 residues. The CDR3 coding sequence is TGTGCCAGCAGCTTTGCATCCGGGGACATTGGATATGGCTACACCTTC. Translating gives CASSFASGDIGYGYTF.

In this sample, this clonotype turned up a few times. The chain links TRBV5-4 to TRBJ2-5, with 10 bases identical to TRBD2. Germline CDR1 is SGHNT and CDR2 is YYREEE (reference sequence). The J segment lost 5 bases and the V segment lost 3 bases, leaving 7 bases of the junction unmatched. The CDR3 contains 15 residues. CDR3 DNA: TGTGCCAGCAGCTCGAGCGGGGGGGCAGTGGAGACCCAGTACTTC. Translating gives CASSSSGGAVETQYF.

The CDR3 loop reads CSARGGRGRDTKNIQYF. As DNA, the CDR3 is TGCAGTGCTAGAGGTGGACGAGGCAGGGACACCAAAAACATTCAGTACTTC. This sequence joins TRBV20-1 and TRBJ2-4, with D tentatively TRBD1 (6 bases). CDR1 is DFQATT, CDR2 SNEGSKA, per germline (reference sequence). The CDR3 runs 17 residues. The V end was cut by 1 base, the J end by 2 bases, with 18 bases between.

The chain uses TRBV11-1 and TRBJ1-1; tentatively, D is TRBD1 (6 bases). CDR1 SGHAT and CDR2 FQDESV come from the germline V gene (reference sequence). V was trimmed by 0 bases and J by 9 bases, leaving 14 bases between them. The CDR3 has 14 amino acids. The CDR3 loop is CASSLAGARGQAFF. The CDR3, as DNA: TGTGCCAGCAGCTTAGCGGGGGCGCGGGGGCAAGCTTTCTTT.

The chain couples TRBV11-3 to TRBJ2-5, with no clear D. Germline values: CDR1 SGHNT, CDR2 YENEEA. The ends were cut back, 1 base at V and 4 bases at J, with 7 bases in the middle. The CDR3 is 13 residues long. DNA for the CDR3: TGTGCCAGCAGCTTAGGGGATGGAGAGACCCAGTACTTC. Translation: CASSLGDGETQYF.